The entry that follows covers one T cell receptor beta chain sequence. The germline gives CDR1 KGHSH, CDR2 LQKENI. Between the trimmed V and J ends, which lost 3 bases and 3 bases, there was a span of 11 bases. CDR3 length: 15 amino acids. The data are from a study of blood T cell repertoires in COVID-19. TCRdb's copy holds only in-frame clones and misses some; the assay was immunoSEQ multiplex PCR. Here the sample spans about 220,000 clones, approximately 83% being singletons. The clonotype was recovered from a woman aged 40 to 50 with acute COVID-19. Sequencing input: PBMCs or T cells enriched from blood (not recorded which). The chain is built from TRBV18 and TRBJ1-4; D perhaps matches TRBD1 (6 bases). CDR3 in amino acids: CASSPGTRANEKLFF. The CDR3 nucleotides read TGTGCCAGCTCACCCGGGACACGGGCTAATGAAAAACTGTTTTTT.